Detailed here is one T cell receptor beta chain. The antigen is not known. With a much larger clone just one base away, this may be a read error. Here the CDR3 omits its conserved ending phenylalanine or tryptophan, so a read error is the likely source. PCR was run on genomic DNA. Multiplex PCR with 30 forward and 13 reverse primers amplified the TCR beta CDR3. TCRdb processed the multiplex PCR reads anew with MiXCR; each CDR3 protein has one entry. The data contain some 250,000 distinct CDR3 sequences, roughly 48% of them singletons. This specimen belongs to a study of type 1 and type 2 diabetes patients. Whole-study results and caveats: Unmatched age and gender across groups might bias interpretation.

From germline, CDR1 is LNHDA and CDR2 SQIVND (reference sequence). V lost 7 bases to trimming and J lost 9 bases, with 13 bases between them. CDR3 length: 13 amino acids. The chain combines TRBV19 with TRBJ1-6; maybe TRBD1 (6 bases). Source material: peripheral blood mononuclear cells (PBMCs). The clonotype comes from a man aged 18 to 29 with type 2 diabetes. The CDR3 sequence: CASTSQGTSPLHI. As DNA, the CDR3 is TGTGCCAGTACGTCGCAGGGGACTTCACCCCTCCACATT.